The 12 T cell receptor beta chains below were found in one sample sequenced in a study of graft-versus-host responses after intestinal transplantation. These receptors lack a known antigen. Profiling relied on immunoSEQ multiplex PCR, and the TCRdb table lists in-frame clones only, not all of them. The table shows 100,000 to 120,000 clones, with just over 90% occurring only once. Sequences were derived from unstimulated CD8+ T cells sorted from spleen or lymph node cells, sampled before intestinal transplant. The receptor source for this set is a human donor who received an intestinal transplant.

The chain recombines TRBV19 with TRBJ2-1, with TRBD2 matching 8 bases. This CDR3 has 14 amino acids. Germline-derived CDR1 and CDR2 are LNHDA and SQIVND (reference sequence). With V trimmed by 5 bases and J by 6 bases, 6 bases remained unmatched. The CDR3 is CASSSGTRFNEQFF. The CDR3 bases are TGTGCCAGTAGTTCTGGGACTAGATTCAATGAGCAGTTCTTC.

This clone was recorded once. The rearrangement uses TRBV7-8 and TRBJ2-1; unclear D gene. V was trimmed by 8 bases and J by 4 bases, leaving 15 bases between them. This CDR3 contains 14 residues. Germline loops: CDR1 SGHVS, CDR2 FQNEAQ. The CDR3 loop reads CASLAETTYNEQFF. The CDR3 DNA reads TGTGCCAGCTTGGCGGAGACAACTTACAATGAGCAGTTCTTC.

This chain uses TRBV2 with TRBJ2-7; D unresolved. From germline, CDR1 is SNHLY and CDR2 FYNNEI. The V end was cut by 7 bases, the J end by 0 bases, with 19 bases between. The CDR3 is made up of 16 amino acids. The CDR3 DNA sequence: TGTGCCAGCACCTCCGCCGGGTTTTCGCCCTCCTACGAGCAGTACTTC. As protein: CASTSAGFSPSYEQYF.

V is TRBV9 and J is TRBJ1-2, with TRBD1 identical over 8 bases. This CDR3 has 13 residues. V lost 2 bases to trimming and J lost 6 bases; unmatched junction nucleotides: 3. From germline, CDR1 is SGDLS and CDR2 YYNGEE. The CDR3 DNA follows: TGTGCCAGCAGCGTGGACAGGGCGGATGGCTACACCTTC. This sequence encodes CASSVDRADGYTF.

The V and J genes are TRBV7-6 and TRBJ2-1; 9 bases fit TRBD2. V was clipped by 3 bases and J by 4 bases; unmatched bases: 4. CDR3 length equals 15 residues. Per germline, CDR1 SGHVS and CDR2 FNYEAQ. The CDR3 region has the DNA TGTGCCAGCAGCTTCTTAGCGGGAGCATACAATGAGCAGTTCTTC. This sequence encodes CASSFLAGAYNEQFF.

The chain couples TRBV11-2 to TRBJ2-7; tentatively, D is TRBD1 or TRBD2 (5 bases each). Germline V gives CDR1 SGHAT, CDR2 FQNNGV. Trimming stripped 1 base from V and 6 bases from J, with 10 bases between. The CDR3 is 13 amino acids. Here the CDR3 DNA reads TGTGCCAGCAGCTTAGTAGGGGCGGGCGAGCAGTACTTC. Translated, it gives CASSLVGAGEQYF.

Worth noting for this clone: One end of the junction does not line up with germline, which may come from a read error. This chain connects TRBV7-9 to TRBJ2-2; 8 nucleotides match TRBD1. This CDR3 comprises 15 residues. Germline V gene data show CDR1 as SEHNR and CDR2 as FQNEAQ (reference sequence). The CDR3 DNA reads TGTGCCAGCAGGTTAGGGACAGGGAACACCGGGGAGCTGTTTTTT. It yields the protein CASRLGTGNTGELFF.

The chain couples TRBV19 to TRBJ2-7; D gene unclear. Germline V lookup: CDR1 LNHDA, CDR2 SQIVND (reference sequence). The CDR3 consists of 16 residues. Trimming took off 3 bases at V and 4 bases at J, with 19 bases between the two ends. DNA of the CDR3: TGTGCCAGTAGTATTAGCCTCGGCGCTTGGGGATACGAGCAGTACTTC. Its protein product is CASSISLGAWGYEQYF.

Points on this clone: Other DNA variants within this sample encode the same CDR3. V usage is TRBV19 and J usage is TRBJ2-1; 11 bases line up with TRBD2. The CDR3 has 13 amino acids. The ends lost 3 bases at V and 9 bases at J; junction bases unmatched: 1. Germline V gene lookup returns CDR1 LNHDA and CDR2 SQIVND (reference sequence). The CDR3 is CASSILAGGEQFF. In nucleotides, the CDR3 is TGTGCCAGTAGTATCCTAGCGGGAGGTGAGCAGTTCTTC.

This chain connects TRBV9 to TRBJ2-5; no reliable D call. The end of the DNA is better explained by TRBJ2-7, so the J call may be wrong. CDR1 and CDR2 (germline): SGDLS, YYNGEE. This CDR3 is built from 13 residues. The CDR3: CASSVGEQYEQYF. The CDR3 DNA sequence: TGTGCCAGCAGCGTAGGGGAACAGTACGAGCAGTACTTC.

The rearrangement uses TRBV19 and TRBJ2-1, with D tentatively TRBD1 (6 bases). CDR3 length equals 13 residues. The germline gives CDR1 LNHDA, CDR2 SQIVND (reference sequence). V was pared by 4 bases and J by 4 bases, with 8 bases between. The CDR3 here is CASSRTAYNEQFF. CDR3 in DNA: TGTGCCAGTAGTAGGACAGCTTACAATGAGCAGTTCTTC.

This chain links TRBV6-1 with TRBJ2-1, with 11 nucleotides matching TRBD2. The CDR3 consists of 15 residues. Germline values: CDR1 MNHNS, CDR2 SASEGT. V dropped 8 bases and J dropped 7; count of bases not matched to a gene: 10. The CDR3 DNA sequence: TGTGCCAGCGGCCCTAGCGGGAGGCGAGGAAATGAGCAGTTCTTC. As protein: CASGPSGRRGNEQFF.